This T cell receptor (beta chain) stems from a study of blood T cell repertoires in COVID-19. Only in-frame clones appear in the TCRdb table, and some are missing; sequencing was by immunoSEQ multiplex PCR. The sample consists of some 290,000 clones, under 90% of them appearing once. In germline, CDR1 is MDHEN, CDR2 SYDVKM. The germline V and J ends were trimmed by 2 bases and 4 bases, with 14 bases remaining between them. This CDR3 has 15 amino acids. Sequencing was performed on PBMCs or T cells enriched from blood (not recorded which). This chain uses TRBV28 with TRBJ1-2; TRBD1 is a possible D gene (6 bases). The TCR comes from a young woman who had recovered from COVID-19. The CDR3 region has the DNA TGTGCCAGCAGTTTAAGGGGGTGGCAGGTCTATGGCTACACCTTC. It is translated as CASSLRGWQVYGYTF.